This TCR beta chain emerged from a study of T-cell reconstitution after alpha-beta-depleted transplantation in children. General study results and limits: Expanded graft clones, several hundred of them, were reportedly the source of alpha-beta T cells about two months after transplant.

V was shortened by 4 bases and J by 0 bases, with 12 bases between the two germline ends. Germline V CDR1 and CDR2: DFQATT, SNEGSKA (reference sequence). The CDR3 has 15 residues. During its preparation, the TCRbeta library received unique molecular identifiers. TCRdb called the PCR reads again in MiXCR, with one record for every CDR3 protein. The top ten clones hold less than 8% of a sample with nearly 250,000 distinct CDR3 sequences, 7.5% to 9.5% of them seen once. This clonotype was seen many times. Its antigen remains unidentified. The TCR sequence derives from a male patient under 18 who had a stem cell transplant for acute lymphoblastic leukemia, so the T cells may come from the graft donor. The sample here was PBMCs, mostly from graft donor cells, taken 180 days after TCRalphabeta/CD19-depleted stem cell transplant. The chain joins TRBV20-1 to TRBJ1-4; unclear D gene. The CDR3 loop is CSANLFRATNEKLFF. The CDR3 DNA sequence: TGCAGTGCTAACCTCTTCAGAGCAACTAATGAAAAACTGTTTTTT.